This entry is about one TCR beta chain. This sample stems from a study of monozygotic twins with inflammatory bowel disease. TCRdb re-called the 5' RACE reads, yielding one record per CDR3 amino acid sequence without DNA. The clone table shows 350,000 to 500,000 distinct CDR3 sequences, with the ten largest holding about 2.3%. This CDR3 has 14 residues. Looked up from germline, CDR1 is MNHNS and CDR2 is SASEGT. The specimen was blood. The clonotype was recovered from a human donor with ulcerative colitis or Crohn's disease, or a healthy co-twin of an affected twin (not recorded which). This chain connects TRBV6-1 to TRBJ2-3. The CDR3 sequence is CASNHRALADTQYF.